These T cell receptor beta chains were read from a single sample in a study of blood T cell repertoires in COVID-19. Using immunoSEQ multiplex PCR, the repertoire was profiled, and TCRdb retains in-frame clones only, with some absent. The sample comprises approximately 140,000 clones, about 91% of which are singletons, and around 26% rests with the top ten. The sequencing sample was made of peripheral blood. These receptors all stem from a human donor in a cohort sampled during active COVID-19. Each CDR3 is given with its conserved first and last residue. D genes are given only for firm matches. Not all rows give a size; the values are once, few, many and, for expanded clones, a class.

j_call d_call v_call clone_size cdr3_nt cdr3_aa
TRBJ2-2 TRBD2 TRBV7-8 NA TGTGCCAGCAGCCCCGGACTAGCTGGTACCGGGGAGCTGTTTTTT CASSPGLAGTGELFF
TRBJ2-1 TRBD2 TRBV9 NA TGTGCCAGCAGCCTCTCGGTGTCTAGCGGGGGGTCCAGGGAGCAGTTCTTC CASSLSVSSGGSREQFF
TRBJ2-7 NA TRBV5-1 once TGCGCCAGCAGCTTGGAGGCAGGGCTTGGATCCTACGAGCAGTACTTC CASSLEAGLGSYEQYF
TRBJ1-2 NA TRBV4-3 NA TGCGCCAGCAGCCAAGAAGGCAGGTCTAACTATGGCTACACCTTC CASSQEGRSNYGYTF
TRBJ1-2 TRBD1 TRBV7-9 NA TGTGCCAGCAGCTTCGACAGGGGGCACGGCTACACCTTC CASSFDRGHGYTF
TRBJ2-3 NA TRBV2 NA TGTGCCAGCAGGGATCCCGACAGCTTGGAGGATACGCAGTATTTT CASRDPDSLEDTQYF
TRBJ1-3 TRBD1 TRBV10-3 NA TGTGCCATCAGTGGAAGACAGGGAGGAAACACCATATATTTT CAISGRQGGNTIYF
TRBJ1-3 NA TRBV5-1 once TGCGCCAGCAGCTGGGGGGACCAGAGCTCTGGAAACACCATATATTTT CASSWGDQSSGNTIYF
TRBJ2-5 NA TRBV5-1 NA TGCGCCAGCAGCTTAGGTAGCGGCGAAGAGACCCAATACTTC CASSLGSGEETQYF
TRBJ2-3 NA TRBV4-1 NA TGCGCCAGCAGCCAAGGACTAGATACGCAGTATTTT CASSQGLDTQYF
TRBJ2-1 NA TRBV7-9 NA TGTGCCAGCAGCTTAGCAGGGAGAAATGAGCAGTTCTTC CASSLAGRNEQFF
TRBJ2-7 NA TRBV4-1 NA TGCGCCAGCAGCCAAGTGACGGCAGGCCCCTACGAGCAGTACTTC CASSQVTAGPYEQYF
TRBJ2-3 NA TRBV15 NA TGTGCCACCAGCGGGCCCTCCGATACGCAGTATTTT CATSGPSDTQYF
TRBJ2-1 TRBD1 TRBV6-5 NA TGTGCCAGCAGTTACTTTCCGGACAGGGGGAGTGAGCAGTTCTTC CASSYFPDRGSEQFF
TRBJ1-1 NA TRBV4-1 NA TGCGCCAGCAGCCACTATCCGGGGAAGGACCTCACTGAAGCTTTCTTT CASSHYPGKDLTEAFF
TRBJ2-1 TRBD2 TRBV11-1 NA TGTGCCAGCAGCTTAGGCGTTAGCGGGGGTGGGGGTGAGCAGTTCTTC CASSLGVSGGGGEQFF
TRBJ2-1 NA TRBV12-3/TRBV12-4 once TGTGCCAGCAGTCCCCGAGATGAGCAGTTCTTC CASSPRDEQFF
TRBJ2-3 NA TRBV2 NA TGTGCCAGCAAACTAGGCCGCACAGATACGCAGTATTTT CASKLGRTDTQYF
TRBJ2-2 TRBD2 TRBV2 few TGTGCCAGCAGTGAACTAGCGGGGCGGCGGAAGCTGTTTTTT CASSELAGRRKLFF
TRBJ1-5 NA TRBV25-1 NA TGTGCCAGCAGCCCCCAGGGAAATCAGCCCCAGCATTTT CASSPQGNQPQHF
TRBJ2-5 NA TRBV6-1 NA TGTGCCCCAGGGTCCATCCGGGAGACCCAGTACTTC CAPGSIRETQYF
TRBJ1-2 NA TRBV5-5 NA TGTGCCAGCAGCTTGGGGCGTTCCATACTATATGGCTACACCTTC CASSLGRSILYGYTF
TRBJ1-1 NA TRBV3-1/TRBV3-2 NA TGTGCCAGCAGCCTTAGCTCGAACACTGAAGCTTTCTTT CASSLSSNTEAFF
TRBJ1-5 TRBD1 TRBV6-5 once TGTGCCAGCAGGGACAGGGAAGATCAGCCCCAGCATTTT CASRDREDQPQHF
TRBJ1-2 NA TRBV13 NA TGTGCCAGCAGCGGCTCAGGGGCGACTAACTATGGCTACACCTTC CASSGSGATNYGYTF
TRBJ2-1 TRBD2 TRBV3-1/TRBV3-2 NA TGTGCCAGCAGCCCCCGGATTAGCGGGGGGGATGTTAGGCCCTACAATGAGCAGTTCTTC CASSPRISGGDVRPYNEQFF
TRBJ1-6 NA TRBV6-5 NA TGTGCCAGCACCCACTTGGAGGGGTTTAATTCACCCCTCCACTTT CASTHLEGFNSPLHF
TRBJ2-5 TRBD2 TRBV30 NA TGTGCCTGGAGTCGGGCGGGGGGCGAGACCCAGTACTTC CAWSRAGGETQYF
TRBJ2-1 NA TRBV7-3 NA TGTGCCAGCAGCTTCGAGGGATACTTACCCCAGTTCTTC CASSFEGYLPQFF
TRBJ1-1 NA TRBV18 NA TGTGCCAGCTCACCAAGGGGTGGCGCTGAAGCTTTCTTT CASSPRGGAEAFF
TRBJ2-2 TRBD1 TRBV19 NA TGTGCCAGTACCGAAGGGGGCGCCGGGGAGCTGTTTTTT CASTEGGAGELFF